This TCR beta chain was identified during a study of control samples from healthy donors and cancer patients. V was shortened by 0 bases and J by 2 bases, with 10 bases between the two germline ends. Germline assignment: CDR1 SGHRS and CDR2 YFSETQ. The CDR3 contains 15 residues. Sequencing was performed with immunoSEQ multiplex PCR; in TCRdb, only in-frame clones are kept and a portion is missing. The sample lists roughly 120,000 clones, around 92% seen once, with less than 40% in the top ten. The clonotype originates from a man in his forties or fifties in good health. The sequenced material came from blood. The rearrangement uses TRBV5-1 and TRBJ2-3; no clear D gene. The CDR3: CASSLARLTTDTQYF. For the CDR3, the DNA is TGCGCCAGCAGCTTGGCCAGGTTGACCACAGATACGCAGTATTTT.